This T cell receptor beta chain is from a study of breast tumors, draining lymph nodes, adjacent tissues. The study, taken as a whole, reports: Tumor repertoires ranked between lymph nodes and nontumor tissue in diversity, with V and J gene preferences. The data were judged consistent with most tumor T cells coming from lymph node and expanding in tumor. Luminal-like breast cancer showed significantly greater tumor-nontumor repertoire similarity than basal-like breast cancer did.

This clonotype came up many times. Its target is not known. This CDR3 contains 13 residues. The germline gives CDR1 SGDLS, CDR2 YYNGEE. Trimming cost V 0 bases and J 2 bases, with 4 bases left between them. TCRdb fed the multiplex PCR reads into MiXCR, producing one record per CDR3 protein. The sample shows about 300,000 distinct CDR3 sequences, over 25% of them seen only once. The lymph nodes were axillary draining lymph nodes from breast cancer patients. The sequenced sample was axillary lymph node tissue. The rearrangement joins TRBV9 to TRBJ2-3; D call uncertain. The receptor was derived from a female donor with breast cancer. Some clones in this sample may be carry-over from other donors' samples. As DNA, the CDR3 is TGTGCCAGCAGCGTAGTTCCCACAGATACGCAGTATTTT. Residues: CASSVVPTDTQYF.